The 4 T cell receptor beta chains given below trace back to one sample, sequenced in a study of OX40 agonist ivuxolimab in advanced cancers. Library preparation was by the immunoSEQ multiplex PCR assay. Held by TCRdb, this immuneACCESS table contains in-frame sequences only and omits some clones. Under half of the omission traces to an unresolved V gene where checked; the cause of the rest is unknown. For this sample there are 15,000 to 25,000 clones; about four fifths appear just once. Roughly a sixth of the sample is held by the ten biggest clonotypes. This specimen consisted of CD4+ or CD8+ T cells sorted from blood, obtained in a trial of the OX40 agonist ivuxolimab. These receptors all come from an adult with an advanced solid tumor such as melanoma, head and neck, liver or kidney cancer.

The chain uses TRBV11-2 and TRBJ1-2; D is unresolved. Germline CDR1 and CDR2: SGHAT and FQNNGV. V shed 1 base and J shed 0 bases, with 12 bases lying between them. CDR3 length: 16 amino acids. CDR3 residues: CASSLVGDGSNYGYTF. The CDR3 DNA reads as TGTGCCAGCAGCTTAGTTGGTGATGGATCTAACTATGGCTACACCTTC.

The chain is built from TRBV11-1 and TRBJ2-7; the D gene is possibly TRBD1 (6 bases). CDR1 is SGHAT and CDR2 is FQDESV in the germline V gene (reference sequence). The V end was cut by 5 bases, the J end by 3 bases, with 17 bases between. The CDR3 sequence is 15 residues long. CDR3 DNA: TGTGCCAGCAGCCAAGAGACAGGACGGAACTACGAGCAGTACTTC. Translated: CASSQETGRNYEQYF.

V and J are TRBV11-2 and TRBJ2-5; TRBD1 agrees at 7 bases. CDR1 is SGHAT, CDR2 FQNNGV, per germline. J lost 2 bases, V lost 6 bases, and 6 bases had no gene match. This CDR3 is 14 amino acids long. The CDR3 region is CASSSWDSQETQYF. The CDR3 nucleotides are TGTGCCAGCAGTTCCTGGGACAGTCAAGAGACCCAGTACTTC. Together with reference TRBV11-2 and TRBJ2-5, the CDR3 gives the full variable domain: EAGVAQSPRYKIIEKRQSVAFWCNPISGHATLYWYQQILGQGPKLLIQFQNNGVVDDSQLPKDRFSAERLKGVDSTLKIQPAKLEDSAVYLCASSSWDSQETQYFGPGTRLLVL.

The rearrangement joins TRBV7-2 to TRBJ2-1; no reliable D call. Trimming removed 5 bases at V and 3 bases at J, with 8 bases between. This CDR3 is 13 amino acids long. CDR1 and CDR2 (germline): SGHTA, FQGNSA. CDR3 DNA sequence: TGTGCCAGCAGCCCCGGCGGCTACAATGAGCAGTTCTTC. It codes for CASSPGGYNEQFF.